The present TCR beta chain was sequenced within a study of cytomegalovirus exposure and HLA in healthy donors. Here immunoSEQ multiplex PCR was the method, and the copy in TCRdb shows in-frame clones only, minus some. This sample has approximately 150,000 clones, with around 84% found just once. This CDR3 region has 16 residues. V was pared by 5 bases and J by 7 bases, with 12 bases of the junction left unmatched. The germline V gene has CDR1 SEHNR and CDR2 FQNEAQ (reference sequence). V gene TRBV7-9 combines with J gene TRBJ1-2, with 11 bases matching TRBD1. This sequence was found in a man younger than 30 in good health and CMV-seropositive. Sequencing input: PBMCs. This chain's CDR3 is CASSPPVGQGAVGYTF. For the CDR3, the DNA is TGTGCCAGCAGCCCCCCCGTAGGACAGGGGGCCGTTGGCTACACCTTC.